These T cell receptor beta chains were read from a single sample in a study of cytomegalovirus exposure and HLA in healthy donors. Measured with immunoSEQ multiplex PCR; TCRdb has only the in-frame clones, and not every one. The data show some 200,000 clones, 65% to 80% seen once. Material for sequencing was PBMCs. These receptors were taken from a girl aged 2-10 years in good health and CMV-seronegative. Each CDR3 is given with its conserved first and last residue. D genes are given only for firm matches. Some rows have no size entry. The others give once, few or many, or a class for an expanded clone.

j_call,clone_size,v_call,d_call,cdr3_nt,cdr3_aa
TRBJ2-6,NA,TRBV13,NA,TGTGCCAGCAGCCTGTCCAGGGTTGGGCCTGGGGCCAACGTCCTGACTTTC,CASSLSRVGPGANVLTF
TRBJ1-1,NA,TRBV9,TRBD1,TGTGCCAGCAGTACAGGGGAAAGCACTGAAGCTTTCTTT,CASSTGESTEAFF
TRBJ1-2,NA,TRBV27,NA,TGTGCCAGCAGTCCCTTAATAGGGGGAATTGGCTACACCTTC,CASSPLIGGIGYTF
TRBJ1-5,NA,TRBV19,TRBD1,TGTGCCAGTAGGCGAACGGGACAGATAAATCAGCCCCAGCATTTT,CASRRTGQINQPQHF
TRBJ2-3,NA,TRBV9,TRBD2,TGTGCCAGCAGCGTAGGACTAGCGGACCTAATAAATCCAGATACGCAGTATTTT,CASSVGLADLINPDTQYF
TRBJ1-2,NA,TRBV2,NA,TGTGCCAGCAGTGCAGGGGACCCTGGCTACACCTTC,CASSAGDPGYTF
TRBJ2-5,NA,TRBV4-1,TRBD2,TGCGCCAGCAGCCCAATAGCGGGGGGGCGGGAGACCCAGTACTTC,CASSPIAGGRETQYF
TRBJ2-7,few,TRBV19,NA,TGTGCCAGTAGGTGGCAGGGGCGGTCATCCTACGAGCAGTACTTC,CASRWQGRSSYEQYF
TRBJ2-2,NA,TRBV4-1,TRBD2,TGCGCCAGCAGCCAAGAATATCGGACTAGCCACACCGGGGAGCTGTTTTTT,CASSQEYRTSHTGELFF
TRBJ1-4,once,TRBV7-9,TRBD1,TGTGCCAGCAGCTTAGTGACAGGGAGGGAAAAACTGTTTTTT,CASSLVTGREKLFF
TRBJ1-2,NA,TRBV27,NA,TGTGCCAGCAAGCGTCTCAGGGGCGGCCGCTATGGCTACACCTTC,CASKRLRGGRYGYTF
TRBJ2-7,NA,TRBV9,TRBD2,TGTGCCAGCAGCCCCTCGGGACTACCTTACTCCTACGAGCAGTACTTC,CASSPSGLPYSYEQYF
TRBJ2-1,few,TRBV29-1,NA,TGCAGCGTTCTAAGGGGTTACAATGAGCAGTTCTTC,CSVLRGYNEQFF
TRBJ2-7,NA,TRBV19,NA,TGTGCCAGTAGTATAGGCGGCCTCACCTACGAGCAGTACTTC,CASSIGGLTYEQYF
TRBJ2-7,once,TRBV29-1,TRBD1,TGCAGCGTAAGGACAGGGTATGGCGAGCAGTACTTC,CSVRTGYGEQYF
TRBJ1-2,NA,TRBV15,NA,TGTGCCACCGCGCCAGGGAACGGTTATGGCTACACCTTC,CATAPGNGYGYTF
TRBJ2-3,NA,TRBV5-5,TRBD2,TGTGCCAGCAGCTTAGCGGGAGCGGTTGATACGCAGTATTTT,CASSLAGAVDTQYF